A selection of T cell receptor beta chains follows, all from one sample in a study of cytomegalovirus exposure and HLA in healthy donors. Some clones are missing from TCRdb's copy, which holds only in-frame ones; the method was immunoSEQ multiplex PCR. The profile shows hundreds of thousands of clones, about nine tenths of them singletons. The material sequenced was PBMCs. All receptors come from a young woman in good health and CMV-seropositive. CDR3s include the opening cysteine and the closing phenylalanine or tryptophan. Clone sizes are given selectively: once, few, many, or a class where the clone is expanded.

j_call: TRBJ2-3; clone_size: .; v_call: TRBV5-1; cdr3_aa: CASSHPGGISTDTQYF
j_call: TRBJ1-2; clone_size: .; v_call: TRBV6-1; cdr3_aa: CASSGLGTGWDYGYTF
j_call: TRBJ1-2; clone_size: .; v_call: TRBV4-2; cdr3_aa: CASSPGQGASNYGYTF
j_call: TRBJ2-2; clone_size: .; v_call: TRBV9; cdr3_aa: CASSVGSGNTGELFF
j_call: TRBJ2-3; clone_size: .; v_call: TRBV27; cdr3_aa: CASSLAGGPPNTDTQYF
j_call: TRBJ1-5; clone_size: .; v_call: TRBV4-1; cdr3_aa: CASSQVQGRGDQPQHF
j_call: TRBJ2-7; clone_size: .; v_call: TRBV14; cdr3_aa: CASSPGTSGSFYEQYF
j_call: TRBJ2-7; clone_size: .; v_call: TRBV30; cdr3_aa: CAWNPTHRLAETHGAGNNEQYF
j_call: TRBJ2-7; clone_size: .; v_call: TRBV5-4; cdr3_aa: CASSLGLAPYEQYF
j_call: TRBJ2-7; clone_size: .; v_call: TRBV19; cdr3_aa: CASSLGQTAYEQYF
j_call: TRBJ2-1; clone_size: .; v_call: TRBV5-1; cdr3_aa: CAIPSDSPYNEQFF
j_call: TRBJ1-3; clone_size: .; v_call: TRBV9; cdr3_aa: CASSSGQAHSGNTIYF
j_call: TRBJ2-7; clone_size: .; v_call: TRBV10-1; cdr3_aa: CASSETKLVVAEQYF
j_call: TRBJ1-4; clone_size: .; v_call: TRBV5-3; cdr3_aa: CANFRPRGDRENEKLFF
j_call: TRBJ2-5; clone_size: once; v_call: TRBV7-8; cdr3_aa: CASSFRETQYF
j_call: TRBJ2-7; clone_size: .; v_call: TRBV9; cdr3_aa: CASSVEASDPHEQYF
j_call: TRBJ1-5; clone_size: .; v_call: TRBV27; cdr3_aa: CASSLVGLNQPQHF
j_call: TRBJ1-1; clone_size: .; v_call: TRBV10-3; cdr3_aa: CAISRGQDTEAFF
j_call: TRBJ1-1; clone_size: .; v_call: TRBV13; cdr3_aa: CASSLDPGGGTEAFF
j_call: TRBJ1-2; clone_size: .; v_call: TRBV30; cdr3_aa: CAWSLTGQYGYTF
j_call: TRBJ2-7; clone_size: .; v_call: TRBV7-2; cdr3_aa: CASSLTSSYEQYF
j_call: TRBJ2-7; clone_size: .; v_call: TRBV5-5; cdr3_aa: CASSLAAGQLSEQYF
j_call: TRBJ2-5; clone_size: .; v_call: TRBV6-1; cdr3_aa: CASSAPSQGRETQYF
j_call: TRBJ2-7; clone_size: .; v_call: TRBV4-1; cdr3_aa: CASSQVRLGRGSYEQYF
j_call: TRBJ1-2; clone_size: .; v_call: TRBV27; cdr3_aa: CASSLSGFGYGYTF
j_call: TRBJ1-3; clone_size: .; v_call: TRBV5-1; cdr3_aa: CASSSRPQGYSTSGNTIYF
j_call: TRBJ1-1; clone_size: .; v_call: TRBV15; cdr3_aa: CATSRWGELNTEAFF
j_call: TRBJ1-4; clone_size: .; v_call: TRBV4-1; cdr3_aa: CASSQAGATNEKLFF
j_call: TRBJ1-2; clone_size: .; v_call: TRBV19; cdr3_aa: CASSPQRRQGPYGYTF
j_call: TRBJ2-7; clone_size: .; v_call: TRBV19; cdr3_aa: CATGWGPSYEQYF
j_call: TRBJ1-1; clone_size: .; v_call: TRBV7-9; cdr3_aa: CASSPSLTGKNTEAFF